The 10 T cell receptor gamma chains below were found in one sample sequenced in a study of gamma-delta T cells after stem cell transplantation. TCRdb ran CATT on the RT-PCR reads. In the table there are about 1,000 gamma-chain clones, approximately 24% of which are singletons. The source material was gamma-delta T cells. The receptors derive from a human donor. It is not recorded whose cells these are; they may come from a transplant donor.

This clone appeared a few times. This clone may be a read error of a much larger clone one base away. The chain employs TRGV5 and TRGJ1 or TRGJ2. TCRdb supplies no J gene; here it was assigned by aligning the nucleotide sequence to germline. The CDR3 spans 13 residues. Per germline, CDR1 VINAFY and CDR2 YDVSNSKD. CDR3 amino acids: CATWGRRTYWKLF. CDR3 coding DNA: TGTGCCACCTGGGGCAGGCGAACATATTGGAAACTCTTT.

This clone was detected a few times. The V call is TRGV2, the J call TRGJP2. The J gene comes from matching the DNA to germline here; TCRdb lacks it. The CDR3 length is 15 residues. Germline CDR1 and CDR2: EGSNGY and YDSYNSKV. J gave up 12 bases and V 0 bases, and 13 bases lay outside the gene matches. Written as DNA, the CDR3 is TGTGCCACCTGGGACGGGTCGAGGGTGGATAGGATCAAGACGTTT. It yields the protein CATWDGSRVDRIKTF.

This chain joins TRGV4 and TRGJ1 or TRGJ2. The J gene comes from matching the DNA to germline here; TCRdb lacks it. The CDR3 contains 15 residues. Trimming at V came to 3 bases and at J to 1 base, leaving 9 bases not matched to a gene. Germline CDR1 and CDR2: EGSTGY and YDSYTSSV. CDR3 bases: TGTGCCACCTGGGATATTTCCTTAAATTATTATAAGAAACTCTTT. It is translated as CATWDISLNYYKKLF.

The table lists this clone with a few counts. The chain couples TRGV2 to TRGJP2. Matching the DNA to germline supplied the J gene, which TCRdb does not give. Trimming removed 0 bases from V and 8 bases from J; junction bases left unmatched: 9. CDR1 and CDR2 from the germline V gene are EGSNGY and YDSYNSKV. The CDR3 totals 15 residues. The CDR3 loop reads CATWDGLLRDWIKTF. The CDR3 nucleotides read TGTGCCACCTGGGACGGGCTCCTCAGGGATTGGATCAAGACGTTT.

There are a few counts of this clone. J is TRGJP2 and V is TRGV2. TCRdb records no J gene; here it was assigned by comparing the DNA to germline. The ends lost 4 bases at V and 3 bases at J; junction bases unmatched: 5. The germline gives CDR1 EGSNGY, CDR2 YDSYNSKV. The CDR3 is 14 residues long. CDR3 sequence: CATWEWGSDWIKTF. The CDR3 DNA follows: TGTGCCACCTGGGAGTGGGGTAGTGATTGGATCAAGACGTTT.

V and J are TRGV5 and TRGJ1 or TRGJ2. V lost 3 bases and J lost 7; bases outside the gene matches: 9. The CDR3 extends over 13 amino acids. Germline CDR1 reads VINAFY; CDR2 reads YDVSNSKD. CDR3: CATWDGARYKKLF. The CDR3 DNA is TGTGCCACCTGGGACGGGGCGCGGTATAAGAAACTCTTT.

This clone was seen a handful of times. CDR3: CATWDGQGWIKTF. The CDR3, as DNA: TGTGCCACCTGGGACGGGCAGGGTTGGATCAAGACGTTT. The J gene is TRGJP2, the V gene TRGV2. Because TCRdb records no J gene, it was assigned here through a match of the DNA to germline. Per the germline V gene, CDR1 is EGSNGY and CDR2 is YDSYNSKV. Trimming cost V 0 bases and J 10 bases; bases outside gene matches: 5. The CDR3 spans 13 residues.

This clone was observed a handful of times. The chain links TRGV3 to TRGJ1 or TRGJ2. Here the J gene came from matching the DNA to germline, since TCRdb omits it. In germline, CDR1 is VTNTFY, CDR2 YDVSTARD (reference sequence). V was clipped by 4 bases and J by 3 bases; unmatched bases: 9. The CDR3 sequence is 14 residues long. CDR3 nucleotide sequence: TGTGCCACCTGGGATAGTCTGAGTTATTATAAGAAACTCTTT. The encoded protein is CATWDSLSYYKKLF.

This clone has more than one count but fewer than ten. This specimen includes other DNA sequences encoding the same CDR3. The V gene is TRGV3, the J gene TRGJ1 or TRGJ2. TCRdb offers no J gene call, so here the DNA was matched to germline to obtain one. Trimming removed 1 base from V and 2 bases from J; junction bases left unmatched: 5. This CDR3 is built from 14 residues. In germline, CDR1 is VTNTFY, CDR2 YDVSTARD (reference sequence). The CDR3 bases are TGTGCCACCTGGGACAGACCCTATTATTATAAGAAACTCTTT. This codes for CATWDRPYYYKKLF.

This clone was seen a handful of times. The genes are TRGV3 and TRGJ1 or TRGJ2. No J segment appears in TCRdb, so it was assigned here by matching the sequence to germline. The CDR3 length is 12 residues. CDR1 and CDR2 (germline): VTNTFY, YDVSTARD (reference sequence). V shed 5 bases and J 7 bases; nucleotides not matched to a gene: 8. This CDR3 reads CATWGPWYKKLF. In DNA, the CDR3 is TGTGCCACCTGGGGCCCTTGGTATAAGAAACTCTTT.